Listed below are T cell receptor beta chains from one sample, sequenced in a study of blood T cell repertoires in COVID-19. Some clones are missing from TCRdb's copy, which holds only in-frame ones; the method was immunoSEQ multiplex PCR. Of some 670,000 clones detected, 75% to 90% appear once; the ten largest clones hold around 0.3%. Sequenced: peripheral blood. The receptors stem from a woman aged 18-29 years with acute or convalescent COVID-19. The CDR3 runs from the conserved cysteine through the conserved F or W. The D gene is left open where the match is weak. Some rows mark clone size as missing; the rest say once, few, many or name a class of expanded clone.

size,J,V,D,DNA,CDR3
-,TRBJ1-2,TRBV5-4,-,TGTGCCAGCTCGAGGTCGAACTATGGCTACACCTTC,CASSRSNYGYTF
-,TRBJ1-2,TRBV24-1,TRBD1,TGTGCCACCAGTGATTCCGGGACAGGGCCCTCTAACTATGGCTACACCTTC,CATSDSGTGPSNYGYTF
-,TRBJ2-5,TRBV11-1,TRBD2,TGTGCCAGCAGCTTAAGCGGGGGAAGGGAGACCCAGTACTTC,CASSLSGGRETQYF
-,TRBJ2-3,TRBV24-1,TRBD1,TGTGCCACCAGTGATTTGCATCCCGGACAGGGGATGAGCACAGATACGCAGTATTTT,CATSDLHPGQGMSTDTQYF
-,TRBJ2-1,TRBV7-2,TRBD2,TGTGCCAGCAGCTTAACCGGGGGGAACTACAATGAGCAGTTCTTC,CASSLTGGNYNEQFF
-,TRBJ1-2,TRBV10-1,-,TGCGCCAGCAGTGAGTCGAGTATTGGAACAGGTGGCTACACCTTC,CASSESSIGTGGYTF
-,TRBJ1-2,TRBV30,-,TGTGCCTGGCAGGGTAGCAAGGGCTACACCTTC,CAWQGSKGYTF
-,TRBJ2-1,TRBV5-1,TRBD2,TGCGCCAGCAGCTTGGCTGGGACTAGCGGGGGGAGTGAGCAGTTCTTC,CASSLAGTSGGSEQFF
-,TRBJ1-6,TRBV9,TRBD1,TGTGCCAGCAGCGCCCCGACAGGGAAAGGTTCACCCCTCCACTTT,CASSAPTGKGSPLHF
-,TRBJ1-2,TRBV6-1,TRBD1,TGTGCCAGCAGTGATGACAGGGATGGCTACACCTTC,CASSDDRDGYTF
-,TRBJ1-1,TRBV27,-,TGTGCCAGCAGTTTTTTGTTTACGGGGGGGGTAATGAACACTGAAGCTTTCTTT,CASSFLFTGGVMNTEAFF
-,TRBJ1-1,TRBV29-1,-,TGCAGCGTTGAAGAGCAGCCGACAGTCCCGGTCACTGAAGCTTTCTTT,CSVEEQPTVPVTEAFF
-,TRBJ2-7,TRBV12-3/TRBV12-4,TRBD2,TGTGCCAGCACGACTAGCGGGGGAGAAGGGCAGTACTTC,CASTTSGGEGQYF
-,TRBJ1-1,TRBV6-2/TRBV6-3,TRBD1,TGTGCCAGCAGTTACGGGCCGGGACAGGGTGTTTGGGAGGTCTGGAACACTGAAGCTTTCTTT,CASSYGPGQGVWEVWNTEAFF
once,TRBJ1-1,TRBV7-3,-,TGTGCCAGCAGCTTAAGGAGCCAGAACACTGAAGCTTTCTTT,CASSLRSQNTEAFF
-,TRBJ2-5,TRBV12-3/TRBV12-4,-,TGTGCCAGCAGTTTGAGGGAGACCCAGTACTTC,CASSLRETQYF
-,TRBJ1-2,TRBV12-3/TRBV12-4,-,TGTGCCAGCAGCCCCCTCGGGGAGGGCTACACCTTC,CASSPLGEGYTF
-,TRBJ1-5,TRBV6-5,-,TGTGCCAGCAGCACAACAGGGAAGCCCCAGCATTTT,CASSTTGKPQHF
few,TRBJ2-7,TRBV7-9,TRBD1,TGTGCCAGCAGCTCCAACCGGGACAGGAGCTACGAGCAGTACTTC,CASSSNRDRSYEQYF
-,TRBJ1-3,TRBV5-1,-,TGCGCCAGCAGCTTGACAGGGACCTTTGGAAACACCATATATTTT,CASSLTGTFGNTIYF
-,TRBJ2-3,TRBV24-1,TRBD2,TGTGCCACCAGTCTCAGTGCGGGAGGCACAGATACGCAGTATTTT,CATSLSAGGTDTQYF
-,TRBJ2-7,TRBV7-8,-,TGTGCCAGCAGCCCCCTCCGGGGATTCTACCACGAGCAGTACTTC,CASSPLRGFYHEQYF
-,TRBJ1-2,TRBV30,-,TGTGCCTGGAGTGTCAGGGGCCCCTATGGCTACACCTTC,CAWSVRGPYGYTF
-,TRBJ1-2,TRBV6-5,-,TGTGCCAGCAGACTTACCGGGAGGCATGGCTACACCTTC,CASRLTGRHGYTF
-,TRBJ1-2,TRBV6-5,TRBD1,TGTGCCAGCAGTTACTCCCCCGACAGGGCCTATGGCTACACCTTC,CASSYSPDRAYGYTF
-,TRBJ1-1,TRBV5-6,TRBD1,TGTGCCAGCAGCTCCGGACAGGGACCCTACACTGAAGCTTTCTTT,CASSSGQGPYTEAFF
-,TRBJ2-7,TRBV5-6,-,TGTGCCAGCGCCCGGGTTTCGACCGTCTCCTACGAGCAGTACTTC,CASARVSTVSYEQYF
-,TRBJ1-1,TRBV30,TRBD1,TGTGCCTGGAGCCTCTTAGGGACAGAGAACACTGAAGCTTTCTTT,CAWSLLGTENTEAFF